This T cell receptor beta chain was found in a study of T cells after yellow fever vaccination. Trimming shortened V by 8 bases and J by 4 bases, and 8 bases separated the two germline ends. There are 12 residues in the CDR3. This clonotype was seen many times. 5'RACE template switching added a universal primer site and UMIs to TCR cDNA. TCRdb reprocessed the 5' RACE reads with MiXCR, giving one entry per CDR3 protein. The sample lists under 400,000 distinct CDR3 sequences; 11% were seen once. V gene TRBV12-3 or TRBV12-4 combines with J gene TRBJ2-2; a possible D gene is TRBD2 (6 bases). The TCR was taken from a man in his late teens or twenties who received the YFV17D yellow fever vaccine. Sequenced material: PBMCs, taken on the day of the first yellow fever vaccination. The CDR3 bases are TGTGCCAGCGCAGCGGGCACCGGGGAGCTGTTTTTT. It codes for CASAAGTGELFF.